This T cell receptor beta chain is drawn from a study of beta chain features in type 1 diabetes. General study points: Moderate yet significant TCRB CDR3 shortening was seen in Type 1 diabetes patients in all four CD4+ subsets.

This clone was recorded only once. The antigen remains undetermined. The CDR3 covers 16 residues. The V and J ends lost 5 bases and 10 bases, in that order; junction bases with no gene match: 14. Per germline, CDR1 SGHTA and CDR2 FQGNSA. Purity exceeding 95% was reached by all sorted populations. Every isolated RNA sample was fully reverse transcribed, so sequencing captured expressed TCRB transcripts. The assay was immunoSEQ multiplex PCR, and TCRdb's table has in-frame clones only and misses some. The sample has 250,000 to 300,000 clones, about 8.5% seen once. This TCR came from a woman under 30 in good health. Sequenced material: central memory CD4+ T cells from blood. This sequence joins TRBV7-2 and TRBJ1-6, with TRBD1 matching over 7 bases. This CDR3 is CASSTPVGQGGSPLHF. CDR3 nucleotides: TGTGCCAGCAGCACCCCCGTGGGGCAGGGGGGCTCACCCCTCCACTTT.